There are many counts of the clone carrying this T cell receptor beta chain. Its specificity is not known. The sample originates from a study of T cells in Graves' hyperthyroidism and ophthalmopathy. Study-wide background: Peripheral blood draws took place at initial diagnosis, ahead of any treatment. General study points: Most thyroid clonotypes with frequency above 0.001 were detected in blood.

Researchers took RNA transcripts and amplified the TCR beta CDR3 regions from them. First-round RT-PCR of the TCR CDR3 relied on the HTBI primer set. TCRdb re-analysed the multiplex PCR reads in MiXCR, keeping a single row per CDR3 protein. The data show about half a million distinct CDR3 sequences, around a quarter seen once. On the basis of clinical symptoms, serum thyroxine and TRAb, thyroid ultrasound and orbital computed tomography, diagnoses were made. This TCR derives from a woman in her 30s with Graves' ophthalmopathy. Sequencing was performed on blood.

The CDR3 sequence: CASSSRDRDAFF. The CDR3 DNA sequence: TGTGCCAGCAGTTCCCGGGACAGGGATGCTTTCTTT. V usage is TRBV6-2 or TRBV6-3 and J usage is TRBJ1-1; 9 bases map to TRBD1. After removal of 4 bases from V and 11 bases from J, the junction contained 5 bases not matched to a gene. This CDR3 has 12 amino acids. The germline V gene has CDR1 MNHEY and CDR2 SVGEGT.